Each of the 15 T cell receptor beta chains below was sequenced from the same sample in a study of cytomegalovirus exposure and HLA in healthy donors. TCRdb's copy holds only in-frame clones and misses some; the assay was immunoSEQ multiplex PCR. The top ten clones hold approximately 1.9% of a sample with fewer than 120,000 clones, about 92% of them seen once. The sample consisted of PBMCs. The source is a young woman in good health and CMV-seronegative.

This sequence joins TRBV27 and TRBJ2-3; 9 bases map to TRBD2. The length of the CDR3 is 15 residues. Germline values: CDR1 MNHEY, CDR2 SMNVEV (reference sequence). The V segment lost 2 bases and the J segment 7 bases; nucleotides outside the gene matches: 7. CDR3 sequence (DNA): TGTGCCAGCAGTTTAGTAATAGCGGGAGCGCATACGCAGTATTTT. It encodes CASSLVIAGAHTQYF.

The chain employs TRBV5-6 and TRBJ2-5; tentative D call: TRBD1 (6 bases). V was shortened by 4 bases and J by 1 base, with 11 bases between the two germline ends. The CDR3 is 14 amino acids. CDR1 is SGHDT, CDR2 YYEEEE, per germline. The CDR3 DNA reads TGTGCCAGCAGCCCGGGACACCTCCAAGAGACCCAGTACTTC. It yields the protein CASSPGHLQETQYF.

The chain carries TRBV6-1 and TRBJ1-1; the D is unclear. CDR3 size: 13 residues. Deletions cut 1 base from V and 2 bases from J, with 5 bases between. The germline CDR1 and CDR2 sequences are MNHNS and SASEGT. CDR3 amino acids: CASSEVYNTEAFF. DNA of the CDR3: TGTGCCAGCAGTGAAGTTTATAACACTGAAGCTTTCTTT.

This chain links TRBV28 with TRBJ2-3, with TRBD2 identical over 16 bases. The germline V gene has CDR1 MDHEN and CDR2 SYDVKM. The CDR3 contains 17 residues. Germline trimming cut 4 bases from V and 6 bases from J; bases unmatched to any gene: 7. The CDR3 DNA is TGTGCCAGCAGTTCCGGGACTAGCGGGGGGGCCGCGGATACGCAGTATTTT. As protein: CASSSGTSGGAADTQYF.

The V call is TRBV10-3, the J call TRBJ2-1, with D tentatively TRBD2 (5 bases). CDR1 ENHRY and CDR2 SYGVKD come from the germline V gene. Trimming stripped 8 bases from V and 7 bases from J, with 9 bases between. This CDR3 region has 11 residues. In DNA, the CDR3 is TGTGCCATCGGCCCGGGAAATGAGCAGTTCTTC. This encodes CAIGPGNEQFF.

V is TRBV7-9 and J is TRBJ2-7; D gene ambiguous. The CDR3 runs to 13 residues. Germline CDR1 SEHNR, CDR2 FQNEAQ (reference sequence). Trimming left V 3 bases short and J 3 bases short, with 9 bases between. The CDR3 loop is CASSFGKLYEQYF. The CDR3 DNA reads TGTGCCAGCAGCTTCGGTAAGCTCTACGAGCAGTACTTC.

The chain combines TRBV5-4 with TRBJ2-5; 8 positions match TRBD1. CDR3 length equals 13 residues. J lost 3 bases, V lost 4 bases, and 2 bases had no gene match. Germline CDR1 and CDR2: SGHNT and YYREEE (reference sequence). The CDR3 loop reads CASSIQGEETQYF. CDR3 nucleotide sequence: TGTGCCAGCAGCATACAGGGGGAAGAGACCCAGTACTTC. The variable domain in full, with the rest retrieved from reference TRBV5-4 and TRBJ2-5, is ETGVTQSPTHLIKTRGQQVTLRCSSQSGHNTVSWYQQALGQGPQFIFQYYREEENGRGNFPPRFSGLQFPNYSSELNVNALELDDSALYLCASSIQGEETQYFGPGTRLLVL.

The chain joins TRBV7-2 to TRBJ2-7; 10 bases fit TRBD1. CDR3 length: 14 residues. CDR1 SGHTA and CDR2 FQGNSA come from the germline V gene. After removal of 6 bases from V and 4 bases from J, the junction contained 6 bases not matched to a gene. CDR3 coding DNA: TGTGCCAGCAGTTGGACAGGGGGGACTTACGAGCAGTACTTC. It yields the protein CASSWTGGTYEQYF.

The chain is built from TRBV7-2 and TRBJ2-7, with D perhaps matching TRBD1 (5 bases). Trimming took off 6 bases at V and 3 bases at J, with 15 bases between the two ends. The germline CDR1 and CDR2 sequences are SGHTA and FQGNSA. This CDR3 is built from 14 residues. CDR3 nucleotide sequence: TGTGCCAGCAGTCGATACAGGATGAACTACGAGCAGTACTTC. It specifies CASSRYRMNYEQYF.

The chain is built from TRBV30 and TRBJ2-3; weak D call: TRBD2 (7 bases). The CDR3 runs to 15 residues. CDR1 GTSNPN and CDR2 SVGIG come from the germline V gene (reference sequence). V shed 2 bases and J shed 5 bases, with 17 bases lying between them. The CDR3 loop is CAWSFPGGPGDTQYF. The CDR3 nucleotides read TGTGCCTGGAGTTTCCCCGGGGGGCCAGGAGATACGCAGTATTTT.

The gene calls are TRBV2 and TRBJ1-4, with D possibly TRBD1 on 5 matching bases. The germline V gene encodes CDR1 SNHLY and CDR2 FYNNEI. V lost 6 bases, J lost 8 bases, and 16 bases lay in between. The CDR3 spans 14 residues. CDR3 bases: TGTGCCAGCAGCGTAGGGGCCGAGGAGGAAAAACTGTTTTTT. Its protein product is CASSVGAEEEKLFF.

V usage is TRBV5-4 and J usage is TRBJ2-7, with D unresolved. This CDR3 is 14 amino acids long. Germline CDR1 is SGHNT and CDR2 is YYREEE (reference sequence). V was cut by 3 bases and J by 4 bases, with 14 bases left in between. In DNA, the CDR3 is TGTGCCAGCAGCTCCAAAGGCGGCGGTTACGAGCAGTACTTC. This sequence encodes CASSSKGGGYEQYF.

The chain couples TRBV11-2 to TRBJ1-1; tentative D call: TRBD1 (5 bases). V lost 1 base and J lost 3, with 9 bases in between. CDR1 and CDR2 from the germline V gene are SGHAT and FQNNGV. This CDR3 has 14 residues. The CDR3 DNA sequence: TGTGCCAGCAGCTTAGTATCGGGGGACACTGAAGCTTTCTTT. This encodes CASSLVSGDTEAFF. Supplemented by reference TRBV11-2 and TRBJ1-1, the full variable domain reads EAGVAQSPRYKIIEKRQSVAFWCNPISGHATLYWYQQILGQGPKLLIQFQNNGVVDDSQLPKDRFSAERLKGVDSTLKIQPAKLEDSAVYLCASSLVSGDTEAFFGQGTRLTVV.

This clone showed up just once. The genes are TRBV5-5 and TRBJ1-5; D ambiguous. Germline V gives CDR1 SGHKS, CDR2 YYEKEE (reference sequence). The CDR3 has 15 amino acids. Trimming removed 2 bases at V and 0 bases at J, with 9 bases between. CDR3 in DNA: TGTGCCAGCAGCTTAACGGGGAATAGCAATCAGCCCCAGCATTTT. Translating gives CASSLTGNSNQPQHF.

The V gene is TRBV13, the J gene TRBJ2-7; D is ambiguous. The V end was cut by 5 bases, the J end by 3 bases, with 8 bases between. The V gene's germline CDR1 is PRHDT and CDR2 FYEKMQ (reference sequence). The CDR3 loop spans 12 amino acids. Here the CDR3 reads CASSPLGYEQYF. DNA of the CDR3: TGTGCCAGCAGCCCCCTCGGCTACGAGCAGTACTTC.